Sequencing of this T cell receptor (beta chain) was carried out in a study of blood T cell repertoires in COVID-19. Using immunoSEQ multiplex PCR, the repertoire was profiled, and TCRdb retains in-frame clones only, with some absent. Of 200,000 to 250,000 clones listed, around nine tenths were seen once; the top ten hold around 1.7%. The CDR3 length is 13 residues. Germline CDR1 is MNHEY and CDR2 is SVGAGI. The V end lost 6 bases, the J end lost 5 bases, and 13 bases lay between the germline ends. The chain couples TRBV6-5 to TRBJ1-2; D might be TRBD1 (6 bases). This TCR came from a woman aged 55 to 70 who had recovered from COVID-19. Sequenced input: peripheral blood. The CDR3 DNA is TGTGCCAGCAGCAGACAGGAGCCTTATGGCTACACCTTC. Its translation: CASSRQEPYGYTF.